The T cell receptor beta chain under discussion was sequenced for a study of metastatic and nonmetastatic thyroid tumors. TCRdb re-called clones from the PCR reads using MiXCR. Here the sample spans about 41,000 clones, approximately 24% being singletons. Comment on this clone: Mismatch with germline at one junction end may stem from a read error.

This CDR3 has 13 residues. CDR1 and CDR2 from the germline V gene are SGHAT and FQNNGV. No patient had received any treatment before thyroid surgery. The TCR originated in a female donor with papillary thyroid cancer or a benign thyroid nodule (not recorded which). Some clones in this sample may be carry-over from other donors' samples. The J gene is TRBJ1-2, the V gene TRBV11-2; D gene uncertain. Sequencing input: tumor tissue. The CDR3 DNA is TGTGCCAGCAGCTCTACGTCCATCTATGGCCACACCTTC. This sequence encodes CASSSTSIYGHTF. Full variable domain (missing parts from reference TRBV11-2 and TRBJ1-2): EAGVAQSPRYKIIEKRQSVAFWCNPISGHATLYWYQQILGQGPKLLIQFQNNGVVDDSQLPKDRFSAERLKGVDSTLKIQPAKLEDSAVYLCASSSTSIYGHTFGSGTRLTVV.